These 26 T cell receptor beta chains were all obtained from the same sample, sequenced in a study of CD8 T cells in ankylosing spondylitis. TCRdb re-derived calls from the 5' RACE reads in MiXCR, one entry per CDR3 protein. The sample lists a few hundred thousand distinct CDR3 sequences; 20% to 25% were seen once. The sample comprised blood, either unsorted or a sorted T cell fraction (not recorded which). Receptor source: a male donor with ankylosing spondylitis or in good health (not recorded which).

This clonotype was detected only a few times. V and J are TRBV30 and TRBJ2-6; D call uncertain. The V end was cut by 5 bases, the J end by 2 bases, with 7 bases between. This CDR3 is 13 amino acids long. The V gene's germline CDR1 is GTSNPN and CDR2 SVGIG (reference sequence). DNA for the CDR3: TGTGCCTGGTTGCAGGCTGGGGCCAACGTCCTGACTTTC. Translated: CAWLQAGANVLTF.

This clonotype was recorded a few times. The chain has TRBV9 and TRBJ2-2, with D unclear. V was pared by 3 bases and J by 5 bases, with 17 bases between. This CDR3 spans 16 amino acids. From germline, CDR1 is SGDLS and CDR2 YYNGEE. The CDR3 DNA reads TGTGCCAGCAGCGGCCCCCGGGCCCCGAGAACCGGGGAGCTGTTTTTT. Residues: CASSGPRAPRTGELFF.

CDR3 loop: CASSGPGLARFF. For the CDR3, the DNA is TGTGCCAGCAGCGGGCCTGGACTAGCCCGTTTCTTC. V gene TRBV11-2 combines with J gene TRBJ2-1, with 8 bases matching TRBD2. This CDR3 has 12 residues. Germline CDR1 reads SGHAT; CDR2 reads FQNNGV. V lost 5 bases to trimming and J lost 16 bases; unmatched junction nucleotides: 10.

This clonotype was observed at least ten times. The rearrangement uses TRBV20-1 and TRBJ2-5; possible D gene TRBD1, 6 bases. V lost 1 base and J lost 5, with 17 bases in between. The CDR3 contains 15 residues. Germline-derived CDR1 and CDR2 are DFQATT and SNEGSKA (reference sequence). The CDR3 protein is CSARATGGEWETQYF. For the CDR3, the DNA is TGCAGTGCTAGAGCGACAGGTGGGGAGTGGGAGACCCAGTACTTC.

This clonotype came up a few times. V and J are TRBV20-1 and TRBJ2-7; D perhaps matches TRBD2 (6 bases). V gave up 3 bases and J gave up 2 bases, with 14 bases separating them. CDR1 DFQATT and CDR2 SNEGSKA come from the germline V gene (reference sequence). This CDR3 spans 14 amino acids. The CDR3 reads CSARDLANPYEQYF. In DNA form, the CDR3 reads TGCAGTGCTAGGGACCTAGCGAATCCCTACGAGCAGTACTTC.

This clonotype was detected only a few times. A much more abundant neighbour one base away suggests this may be a read error. The V and J genes are TRBV5-1 and TRBJ2-7; D gene unclear. Trimming shortened V by 0 bases and J by 5 bases, and 6 bases separated the two germline ends. CDR1 and CDR2 from the germline V gene are SGHRS and YFSETQ. The CDR3 sequence is 12 residues long. DNA of the CDR3: TGCGCCAGCAGCTTGGAAGGGAACGAGCAGTACTTC. Protein product: CASSLEGNEQYF.

The chain employs TRBV3-1 and TRBJ2-5; 8 nucleotides match TRBD2. This CDR3 is built from 16 residues. V was pared by 1 base and J by 0 bases, with 4 bases of the junction left unmatched. The germline CDR1 and CDR2 sequences are LGHDT and YNNKEL (reference sequence). The CDR3 DNA follows: TGTGCCAGCAGCCAAGGCATGACTAGCGACCAAGAGACCCAGTACTTC. Its translation: CASSQGMTSDQETQYF.

The chain carries TRBV6-1 and TRBJ2-1; 7 nucleotides agree with TRBD1. V was pared by 7 bases and J by 4 bases, with 7 bases of the junction left unmatched. The CDR3 is 14 residues long. Germline loops: CDR1 MNHNS, CDR2 SASEGT. CDR3 sequence reads: CASTPRDSYNEQFF. CDR3 DNA: TGTGCCAGCACCCCACGGGACAGTTACAATGAGCAGTTCTTC.

The gene calls are TRBV9 and TRBJ2-3, with 12 bases that match TRBD2. The CDR3 sequence is 18 residues long. J gave up 1 base and V 3 bases, and 9 bases lay outside the gene matches. Germline V CDR1 and CDR2: SGDLS, YYNGEE. CDR3 DNA sequence: TGTGCCAGCAGCGAGAGGCGACTAGCGGGGGCCGGCACAGATACGCAGTATTTT. This encodes CASSERRLAGAGTDTQYF.

The genes are TRBV7-3 and TRBJ2-3; 13 nucleotides agree with TRBD2. Germline-derived CDR1 and CDR2 are SGHTA and FQGTGA. Trimming took 5 bases from V and 6 from J; bases not matched to a gene: 8. This CDR3 contains 16 residues. The CDR3 coding sequence is TGTGCCAGCAGCCGAGGACTAGCGGGGGAGCTGGATACGCAGTATTTT. The encoded protein is CASSRGLAGELDTQYF.

This clonotype has a handful of counts. The gene calls are TRBV7-9 and TRBJ2-1; D possibly corresponds to TRBD2 (6 bases). Germline loops: CDR1 SEHNR, CDR2 FQNEAQ (reference sequence). This CDR3 region has 16 residues. V was cut by 5 bases and J by 5 bases, with 19 bases left in between. CDR3 sequence: CASSHRGWGAHNEQFF. In nucleotides, the CDR3 is TGTGCCAGCAGCCACCGGGGGTGGGGCGCCCACAATGAGCAGTTCTTC.

The genes are TRBV12-3 or TRBV12-4 and TRBJ2-1, with 10 positions matching TRBD1. V lost 3 bases to trimming and J lost 7 bases; unmatched junction nucleotides: 3. This CDR3 is 14 amino acids long. CDR3 residues: CASSFGQGENEQFF. The CDR3 region has the DNA TGTGCCAGCAGTTTTGGACAGGGGGAGAATGAGCAGTTCTTC.

This chain links TRBV19 with TRBJ2-5, with TRBD2 identical over 12 bases. J gave up 4 bases and V 3 bases, and 9 bases lay outside the gene matches. There are 17 residues in the CDR3. The germline gives CDR1 LNHDA, CDR2 SQIVND (reference sequence). The CDR3 is CASSIGRLAGDRETQYF. In nucleotides, the CDR3 is TGTGCCAGTAGTATCGGCAGACTAGCGGGGGATCGAGAGACCCAGTACTTC.

This chain uses TRBV2 with TRBJ2-5; the match to TRBD2 covers 8 bases. V was clipped by 1 base and J by 7 bases; unmatched bases: 5. Germline CDR1 SNHLY, CDR2 FYNNEI. CDR3 length equals 14 residues. CDR3 sequence reads: CASSEGGLGGTQYF. In nucleotides, the CDR3 is TGTGCCAGCAGTGAAGGGGGACTAGGAGGGACCCAGTACTTC.

This chain links TRBV3-1 with TRBJ2-7, with unresolved D. V was shortened by 5 bases and J by 1 base, with 12 bases between the two germline ends. Germline CDR1 reads LGHDT; CDR2 reads YNNKEL (reference sequence). This CDR3 spans 14 amino acids. CDR3 residues: CASSSLPISYEQYF. The CDR3 DNA reads as TGTGCCAGCAGCTCCCTCCCGATTTCCTACGAGCAGTACTTC.

Only a few counts were recorded for this clonotype. This chain links TRBV6-2 or TRBV6-3 with TRBJ1-3; D is ambiguous. From germline, CDR1 is MNHEY and CDR2 SVGEGT. V was shortened by 4 bases and J by 2 bases, with 12 bases between the two germline ends. The CDR3 length is 15 residues. Here the CDR3 DNA reads TGTGCCAGCAGTTTTCGGGCCGAGGCTGGAAACACCATATATTTT. Translating gives CASSFRAEAGNTIYF.

This clonotype was detected only a few times. This sequence joins TRBV28 and TRBJ2-7, with TRBD1 matching over 8 bases. Trimming at V came to 6 bases and at J to 2 bases, leaving 12 bases not matched to a gene. The CDR3 sequence is 16 residues long. The V gene's germline CDR1 is MDHEN and CDR2 SYDVKM. The CDR3 region has the DNA TGTGCCAGCAGCCCCTCCCCCCGGACAGGGACCTACGAGCAGTACTTC. It is translated as CASSPSPRTGTYEQYF.

CDR3 region: CASSHGTYAYEQYF. CDR3 sequence (DNA): TGTGCCAGCAGCCACGGGACTTACGCCTACGAGCAGTACTTC. The chain uses TRBV27 and TRBJ2-7, with TRBD2 as a possible D gene (6 bases). CDR3 size: 14 residues. Germline loops: CDR1 MNHEY, CDR2 SMNVEV (reference sequence). Deletions cut 6 bases from V and 2 bases from J, with 14 bases between.

V and J are TRBV4-1 and TRBJ2-1; maybe TRBD2 (5 bases). The CDR3 has 14 residues. Germline assignment: CDR1 MGHRA and CDR2 YSYEKL. V lost 1 base and J 8 bases, leaving 12 bases between the germline ends. DNA for the CDR3: TGCGCCAGCAGCCAAGTTTACCTAGCCTATGAGCAGTTCTTC. It translates to CASSQVYLAYEQFF.

The V and J genes are TRBV12-3 or TRBV12-4 and TRBJ2-4; 12 bases map to TRBD1. The CDR3 has 17 residues. The trim removed 2 bases at V and 6 bases at J, leaving 8 bases unmatched. In nucleotides, the CDR3 is TGTGCCAGCAGTTTATGGGACAGGGGGCCTTATTCAAACATTCAGTACTTC. Translation: CASSLWDRGPYSNIQYF.

The chain links TRBV10-3 to TRBJ2-7; D gene ambiguous. The CDR3 length is 14 residues. V was shortened by 0 bases and J by 0 bases, with 6 bases between the two germline ends. The germline CDR1 and CDR2 sequences are ENHRY and SYGVKD. The CDR3 protein is CAISESSVSYEQYF. CDR3 nucleotide sequence: TGTGCCATCAGTGAGTCGAGCGTCTCCTACGAGCAGTACTTC.

The chain uses TRBV5-1 and TRBJ2-6; tentatively, D is TRBD1 (5 bases). V gave up 4 bases and J gave up 0 bases, with 11 bases separating them. Germline CDR1 SGHRS, CDR2 YFSETQ. This CDR3 is 16 amino acids long. CDR3 nucleotide sequence: TGCGCCAGCAGCGCGCGACAGAGCTCTGGGGCCAACGTCCTGACTTTC. This codes for CASSARQSSGANVLTF.

This clonotype has only a few counts. This chain links TRBV2 with TRBJ2-7, with TRBD1 matching over 7 bases. The V gene's germline CDR1 is SNHLY and CDR2 FYNNEI. The V and J ends lost 6 bases and 12 bases, in that order; junction bases with no gene match: 5. The CDR3 has 10 residues. The CDR3, as DNA: TGTGCCAGCAGATCGACAGGGCTGTACTTC. Residues: CASRSTGLYF.

The rearrangement links TRBV6-5 to TRBJ2-2, with 11 bases fitting TRBD2. V shed 4 bases, J shed 1 base, and the junction held 8 bases outside the gene matches. CDR1 and CDR2 (germline): MNHEY, SVGAGI. This CDR3 contains 18 residues. CDR3: CASSSYFGTSGNTGELFF. Written as DNA, the CDR3 is TGTGCCAGCAGTTCTTACTTTGGGACTAGCGGGAACACCGGGGAGCTGTTTTTT.

The J gene is TRBJ2-1, the V gene TRBV7-6; D may be TRBD2 (5 bases). Germline lookup yields CDR1 SGHVS and CDR2 FNYEAQ. This CDR3 has 14 amino acids. The V end was cut by 1 base, the J end by 9 bases, with 13 bases between. The CDR3 DNA sequence: TGTGCCAGCAGCTTAGTGACTGAGGGCCTTGAGCAGTTCTTC. This encodes CASSLVTEGLEQFF.

A few counts support this clonotype. This chain connects TRBV9 to TRBJ1-2, with a weak D call TRBD1 (5 bases). This CDR3 comprises 13 residues. CDR1 SGDLS and CDR2 YYNGEE come from the germline V gene. Deletions cut 4 bases from V and 10 bases from J, with 17 bases between. The CDR3 DNA is TGTGCCAGCAGCCTAGTAGACGGAGGGGACTACACCTTC. Encoded protein: CASSLVDGGDYTF.